Here is one TCR beta chain with its context. Its target is not known. This sample is drawn from a study of cytomegalovirus exposure and HLA in healthy donors. Study-level findings and limits: Presence/absence comparisons presumed near-even sequencing depth among donors. Using a false discovery rate of 0.05, a later analysis showed that about 16,000 TCR beta sequences were associated with HLA alleles. Some V segments (TRBV6-2 and TRBV6-3 among them) were excluded as indistinguishable.

The CDR3 runs to 17 residues. The V end was cut by 4 bases, the J end by 1 base, with 18 bases between. Germline V gene data show CDR1 as SGHDT and CDR2 as YYEEEE. Healthy bone marrow donors made up the cohort. Primers for the PCR totalled 60 Vbeta and 13 Jbeta. Clones were read by immunoSEQ multiplex PCR, and TCRdb kept only the in-frame ones, dropping some. This table has about 140,000 clones, more than 75% appearing once. Input material: PBMCs. The receptor comes from a man aged 45-65 years in good health and CMV-seronegative. The rearrangement links TRBV5-6 to TRBJ1-5; D call uncertain. For the CDR3, the DNA is TGTGCCAGCAGCCGCAGCGTCTGGCAGTCAAGCAATCAGCCCCAGCATTTT. This translates into CASSRSVWQSSNQPQHF.